The present T cell receptor (beta chain) was sequenced within a study of shared clonotypes between healthy human individuals (TCRdb year 2020). For context, the study as a whole: Three men and two women, aged 18 to 49 years, made up the cohort. To estimate repertoire size and how much clonotypes are shared between individuals, the study performed deep sequencing of blood TCR repertoires from about five healthy adults. To increase sequencing depth and limit assay-specific biases, TCR repertoire library preparation and sequencing were carried out by different laboratories using diverse techniques. Each donor's leukapheresis produced roughly between roughly 0.85 and 9.5 billion PBMCs.

Healthy HIV-negative adults with no recently reported acute infections or vaccinations were included as donors. Only Caucasian adults living in Nashville, Tennessee, USA were represented among the donors. For unsorted samples, tens of millions of PBMCs were counted, and genomic DNA was extracted using the QIAamp DNA Blood Mini kit. Blood was collected by leukapheresis, and PBMCs were isolated by Ficoll-Histopaque density gradient centrifugation and then cryopreserved in liquid nitrogen vapor phase. What the study reported, not specific to this receptor: Because the study included a small number of donors, the genetic and exposure-history diversity represented was limited. Pairwise subsampling indicated that sequencing depth was expected to affect the degree of clonotype sharing among donors. Only blood was sampled, and tissue TCR repertoires likely differ from those in blood.

From the cysteine up to the phenylalanine, the CDR3 has a length of 13 residues. Just the 39-base CDR3 DNA is kept, in frame starting at base 1. Per the germline V gene, SGDLS is the CDR1 and YYNGEE is the CDR2. Between the V and J ends, shortened by 6 bases and 7 bases respectively, the junction contains 13 bases. A remark on this clone: Its antigen has not been determined. No much larger clone exists at a distance of one base, and base qualities are not known.

Using the deep immunoSEQ assay, TCR CDR3 regions were amplified from genomic DNA by multiplex PCR. Genomic DNA extracted from each cell subset was distributed evenly over all wells of several immunoSEQ 96-well plates, and each plate served as one replicate. For unsorted PBMC, each replicate PCR was loaded with about 270 ng genomic DNA, equivalent to tens of thousands of T cell genomes. Ten immunoSEQ deep assay plates were used to sequence unsorted PBMC genomic DNA. Purified libraries were measured with a Qubit 3.0 fluorometer, size-checked on a Bioanalyzer 2100, and measured again with the KAPA Library Quantification kit. Each immunoSEQ 96-well plate was sequenced on its own single-read 150-cycle Illumina NextSeq 550 flow cell. In the source study's methods: Because the immunoSEQ output held only junctional sequences and lacked quality scores, the filtering could not match the filtering applied to full-length reads. To assign V/J genes and CDR3, sequences were annotated using PyIR, a Python wrapper for IgBLAST v1.9, with IMGT germline references. Reads were filtered out if the reads had weak V/J assignments (E-value above 1e-6), no CDR3, stop codons, out-of-frame junctions, or ambiguous translated residues. A V3J clonotype was defined by an identical inferred V gene, J gene, and CDR3 amino acid sequence. Percentage overlap between repertoires was calculated by dividing the number of shared unique clonotypes by the size of the smaller repertoire. Repertoire richness was assessed with RTK rarefaction, the Chao1 estimator, and Recon v2.1 estimates of unobserved clonotypes. Held by TCRdb, this immuneACCESS table contains in-frame sequences only and omits some clones. Under half of the omission traces to an unresolved V gene where checked; the cause of the rest is unknown. V, J and clone size reflect that table, while D and trimming were determined from the DNA. This sample holds about 99,000 clones; around half were observed only once. The top ten constitute approximately 16% of the sample.

The sequencing input was PBMCs. The V gene is TRBV9 and the J gene is TRBJ2-2; the D gene is possibly TRBD1, with 6 bases matching. This receptor was identified in a woman aged 40 to 49 in good health. Some clones in this sample may be carry-over from other donors' samples. The CDR3 amino acid sequence is: CASTRDTGGELFF. The bases are TGTGCCAGCACCCGGGACACCGGCGGGGAGCTGTTTTTT.